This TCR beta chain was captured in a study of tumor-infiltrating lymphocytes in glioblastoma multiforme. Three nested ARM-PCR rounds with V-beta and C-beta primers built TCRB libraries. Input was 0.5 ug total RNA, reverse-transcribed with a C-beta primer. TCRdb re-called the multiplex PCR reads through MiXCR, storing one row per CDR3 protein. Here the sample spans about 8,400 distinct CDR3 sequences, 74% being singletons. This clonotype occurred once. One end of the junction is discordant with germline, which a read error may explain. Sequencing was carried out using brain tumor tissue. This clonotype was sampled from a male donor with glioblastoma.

CDR3 bases: TGCAGCGCTGGGGGGCGGCAGGGGGGTAATGAGCAGCTCTTC. Protein sequence: CSAGGRQGGNEQLF. The chain combines TRBV29-1 with TRBJ2-1, with D perhaps matching TRBD1 (7 bases). The CDR3 contains 14 residues. Germline V gene lookup returns CDR1 SQVTM and CDR2 ANQGSEA.